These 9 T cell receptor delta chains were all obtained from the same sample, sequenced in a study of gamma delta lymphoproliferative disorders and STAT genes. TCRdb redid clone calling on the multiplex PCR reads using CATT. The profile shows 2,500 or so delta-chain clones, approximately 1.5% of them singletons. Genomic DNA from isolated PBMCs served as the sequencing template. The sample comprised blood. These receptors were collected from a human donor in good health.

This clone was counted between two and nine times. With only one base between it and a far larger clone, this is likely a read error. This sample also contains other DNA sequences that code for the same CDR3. The CDR3 bases are TGTGCTCTTGGGGAAGGAGACCTACTCCCCTGGGGGATAGTATCCGATAAACTCATCTTT. Its protein product is CALGEGDLLPWGIVSDKLIF. The chain recombines TRDV1 with TRDJ1; 10 nucleotides align to TRDD3. V shed 2 bases, J shed 3 bases, and the junction held 18 bases outside the gene matches. The CDR3 runs 20 residues. The germline CDR1 and CDR2 sequences are TSWWSYY and QGS.

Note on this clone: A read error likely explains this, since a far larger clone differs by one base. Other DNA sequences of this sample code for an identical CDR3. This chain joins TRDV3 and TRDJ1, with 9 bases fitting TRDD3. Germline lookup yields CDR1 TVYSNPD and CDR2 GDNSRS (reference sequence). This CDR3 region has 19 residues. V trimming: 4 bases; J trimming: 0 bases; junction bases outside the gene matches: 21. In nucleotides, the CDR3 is TGTGCCTCTCCCTCCTGCGACGGGGATACGAGGACGTACACCGATAAACTCATCTTT. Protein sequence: CASPSCDGDTRTYTDKLIF.

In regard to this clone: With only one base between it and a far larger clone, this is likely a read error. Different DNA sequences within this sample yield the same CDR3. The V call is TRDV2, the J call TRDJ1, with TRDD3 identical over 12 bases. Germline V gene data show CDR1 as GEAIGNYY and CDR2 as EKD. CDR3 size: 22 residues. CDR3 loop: CACDTVGLGDTSLLKYTDKLIF. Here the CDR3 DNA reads TGTGCCTGTGACACCGTAGGGCTGGGGGATACGTCTTTATTAAAATACACTGATAAACTCATCTTT.

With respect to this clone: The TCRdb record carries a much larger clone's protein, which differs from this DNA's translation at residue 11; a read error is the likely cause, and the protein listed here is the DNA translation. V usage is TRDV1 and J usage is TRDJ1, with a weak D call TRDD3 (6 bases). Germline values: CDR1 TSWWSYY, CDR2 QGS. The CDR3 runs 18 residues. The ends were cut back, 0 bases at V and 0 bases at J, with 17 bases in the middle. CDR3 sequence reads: CALGELGGTILDTDKLIF. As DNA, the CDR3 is TGTGCTCTTGGGGAACTCGGGGGGACAATTCTCGACACCGATAAACTCATCTTT.

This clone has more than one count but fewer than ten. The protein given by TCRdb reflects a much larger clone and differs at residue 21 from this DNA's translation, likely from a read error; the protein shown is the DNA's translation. The CDR3 loop is CALGEPLLTRTGGYAKKLYTNKLIF. The CDR3 nucleotides read TGTGCTCTTGGGGAACCGTTACTAACCCGTACTGGGGGATACGCGAAGAAGCTCTACACCAATAAACTCATCTTT. The chain employs TRDV1 and TRDJ1, with 13 bases lining up with TRDD3. This CDR3 comprises 25 residues. CDR1 is TSWWSYY and CDR2 is QGS in the germline V gene.

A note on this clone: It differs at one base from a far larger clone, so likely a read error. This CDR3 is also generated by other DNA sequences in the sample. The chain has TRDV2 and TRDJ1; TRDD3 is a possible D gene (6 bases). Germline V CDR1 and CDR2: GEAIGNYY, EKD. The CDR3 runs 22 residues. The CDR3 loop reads CACDTVRFGPEGETLYTDKLIF. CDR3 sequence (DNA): TGTGCCTGCGACACCGTACGATTCGGTCCGGAGGGGGAAACCTTGTACACCGATAAACTCATCTTT.

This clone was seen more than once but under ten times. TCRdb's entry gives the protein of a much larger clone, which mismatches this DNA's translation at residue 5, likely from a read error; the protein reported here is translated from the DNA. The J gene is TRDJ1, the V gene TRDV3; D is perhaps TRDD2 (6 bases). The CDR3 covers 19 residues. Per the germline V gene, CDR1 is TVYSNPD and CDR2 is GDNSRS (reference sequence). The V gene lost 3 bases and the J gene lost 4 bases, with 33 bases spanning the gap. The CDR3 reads CAFRPLLPPILFWVDKLIF. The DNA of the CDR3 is TGTGCCTTCCGCCCTCTCCTACCTCCCATCCTCTTTTGGGTCGATAAACTCATCTTT. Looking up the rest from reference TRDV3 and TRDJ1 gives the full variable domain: CDKVTQSSPDQTVASGSEVVLLCTYDTVYSNPDLFWYRIRPDYSFQFVFYGDNSRSEGADFTQGRFSVKHILTQKAFHLVISPVRTEDSATYYCAFRPLLPPILFWVDKLIFGKGTRVTVEP.

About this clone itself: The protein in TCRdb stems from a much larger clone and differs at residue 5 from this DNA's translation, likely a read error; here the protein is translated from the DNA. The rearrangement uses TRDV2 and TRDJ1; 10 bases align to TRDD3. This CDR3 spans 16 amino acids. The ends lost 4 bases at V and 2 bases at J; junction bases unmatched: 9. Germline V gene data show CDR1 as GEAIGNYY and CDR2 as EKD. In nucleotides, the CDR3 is TGTGCCTGTGATGACCTACTGGGGGATTTAACCGATAAACTCATCTTT. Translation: CACDDLLGDLTDKLIF.

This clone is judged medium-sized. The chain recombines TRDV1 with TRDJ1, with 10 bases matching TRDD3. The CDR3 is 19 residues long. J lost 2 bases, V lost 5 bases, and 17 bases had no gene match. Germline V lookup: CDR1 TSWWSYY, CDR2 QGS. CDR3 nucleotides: TGTGCTCTTGGGAGTAGGGGGGGATACGCCGAGGGTGATACCGATAAACTCATCTTT. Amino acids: CALGSRGGYAEGDTDKLIF.